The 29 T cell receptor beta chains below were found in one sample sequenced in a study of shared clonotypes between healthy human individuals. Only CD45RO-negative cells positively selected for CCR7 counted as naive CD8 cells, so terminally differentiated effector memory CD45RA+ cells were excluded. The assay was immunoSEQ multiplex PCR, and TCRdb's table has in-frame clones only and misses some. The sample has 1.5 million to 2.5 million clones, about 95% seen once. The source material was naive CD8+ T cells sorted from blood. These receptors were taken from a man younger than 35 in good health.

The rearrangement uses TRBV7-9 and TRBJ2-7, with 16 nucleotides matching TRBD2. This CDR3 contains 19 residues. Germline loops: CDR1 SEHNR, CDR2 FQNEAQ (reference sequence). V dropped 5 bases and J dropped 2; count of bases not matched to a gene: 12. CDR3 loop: CASSPGTSGRADWAYEQYF. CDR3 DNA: TGTGCCAGCAGCCCCGGGACTAGCGGGAGGGCGGATTGGGCCTACGAGCAGTACTTC.

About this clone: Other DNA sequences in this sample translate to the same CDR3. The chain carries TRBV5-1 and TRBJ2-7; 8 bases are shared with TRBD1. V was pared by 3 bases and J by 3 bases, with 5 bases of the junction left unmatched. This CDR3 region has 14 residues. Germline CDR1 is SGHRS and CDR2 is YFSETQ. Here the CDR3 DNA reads TGCGCCAGCAGCTCAGGGACAGGTGGCTACGAGCAGTACTTC. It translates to CASSSGTGGYEQYF.

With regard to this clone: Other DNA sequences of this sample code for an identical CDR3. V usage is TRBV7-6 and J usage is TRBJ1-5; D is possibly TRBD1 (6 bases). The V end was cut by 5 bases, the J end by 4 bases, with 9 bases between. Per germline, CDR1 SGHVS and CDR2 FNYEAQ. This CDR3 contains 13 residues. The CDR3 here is CASSPGANQPQHF. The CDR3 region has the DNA TGTGCCAGCAGCCCGGGGGCTAATCAGCCCCAGCATTTT.

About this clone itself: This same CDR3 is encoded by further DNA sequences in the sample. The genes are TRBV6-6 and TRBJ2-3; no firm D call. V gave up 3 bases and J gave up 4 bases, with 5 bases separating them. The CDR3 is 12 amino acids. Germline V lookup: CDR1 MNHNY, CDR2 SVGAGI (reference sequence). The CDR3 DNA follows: TGTGCCAGCAGTTATTCTCCAGATACGCAGTATTTT. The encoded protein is CASSYSPDTQYF.

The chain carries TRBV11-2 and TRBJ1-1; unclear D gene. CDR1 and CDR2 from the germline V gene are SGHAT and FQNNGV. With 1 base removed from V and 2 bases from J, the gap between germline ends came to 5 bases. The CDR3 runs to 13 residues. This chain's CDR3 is CASSLGTNTEAFF. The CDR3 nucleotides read TGTGCCAGCAGCTTAGGCACAAACACTGAAGCTTTCTTT.

CDR3 nucleotide sequence: TGTGCCAGCAGTGAATATGAGGTTTTTAAGCAGTACTTC. Amino acid sequence: CASSEYEVFKQYF. The chain is built from TRBV25-1 and TRBJ2-7; D call uncertain. The CDR3 sequence is 13 residues long. The germline gives CDR1 MGHDK, CDR2 SYGVNS. V dropped 0 bases and J dropped 8 bases, with 11 bases sitting between them.

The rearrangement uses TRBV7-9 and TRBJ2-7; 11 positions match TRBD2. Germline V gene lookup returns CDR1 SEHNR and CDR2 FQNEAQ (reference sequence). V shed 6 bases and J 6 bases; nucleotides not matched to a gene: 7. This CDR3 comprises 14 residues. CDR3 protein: CASSVSGRASEQYF. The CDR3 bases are TGTGCCAGCAGTGTTAGCGGGAGGGCTAGCGAGCAGTACTTC. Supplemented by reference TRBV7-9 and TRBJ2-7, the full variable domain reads DTGVSQNPRHKITKRGQNVTFRCDPISEHNRLYWYRQTLGQGPEFLTYFQNEAQLEKSRLLSDRFSAERPKGSFSTLEIQRTEQGDSAMYLCASSVSGRASEQYFGPGTRLTVT.

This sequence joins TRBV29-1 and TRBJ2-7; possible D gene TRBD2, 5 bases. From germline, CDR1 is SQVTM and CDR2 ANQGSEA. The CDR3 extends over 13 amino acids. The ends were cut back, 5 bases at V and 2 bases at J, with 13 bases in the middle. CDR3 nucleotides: TGCAGCGTTCGCTGGACTGAGACCTACGAGCAGTACTTC. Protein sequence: CSVRWTETYEQYF.

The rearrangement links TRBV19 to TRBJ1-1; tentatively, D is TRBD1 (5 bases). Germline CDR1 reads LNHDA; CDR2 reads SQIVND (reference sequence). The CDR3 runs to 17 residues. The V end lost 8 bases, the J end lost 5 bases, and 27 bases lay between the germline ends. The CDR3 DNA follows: TGTGCCAGTGTCCCCATCGGAAGGGGCGCGTGGTGGACTGAAGCTTTCTTT. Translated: CASVPIGRGAWWTEAFF.

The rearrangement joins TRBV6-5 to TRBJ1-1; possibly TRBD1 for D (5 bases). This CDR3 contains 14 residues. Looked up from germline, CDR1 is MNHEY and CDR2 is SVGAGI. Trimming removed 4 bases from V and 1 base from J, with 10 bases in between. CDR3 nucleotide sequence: TGTGCCAGCAGTTGGGAAGGGGAGAACACTGAAGCTTTCTTT. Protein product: CASSWEGENTEAFF.

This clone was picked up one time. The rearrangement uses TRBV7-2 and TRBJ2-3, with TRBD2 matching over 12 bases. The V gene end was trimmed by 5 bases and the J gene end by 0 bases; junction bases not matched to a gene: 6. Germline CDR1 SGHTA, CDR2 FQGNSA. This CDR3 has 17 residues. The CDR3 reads CASSLLAGGTSTDTQYF. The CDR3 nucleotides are TGTGCCAGCAGCCTTCTAGCGGGAGGGACTAGCACAGATACGCAGTATTTT.

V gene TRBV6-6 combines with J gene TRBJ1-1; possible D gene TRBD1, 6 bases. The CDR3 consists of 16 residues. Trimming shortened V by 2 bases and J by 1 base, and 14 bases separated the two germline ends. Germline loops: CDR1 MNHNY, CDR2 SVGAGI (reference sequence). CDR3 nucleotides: TGTGCCAGCAGTTACGGAGGACAGAAACGGAACACTGAAGCTTTCTTT. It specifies CASSYGGQKRNTEAFF.

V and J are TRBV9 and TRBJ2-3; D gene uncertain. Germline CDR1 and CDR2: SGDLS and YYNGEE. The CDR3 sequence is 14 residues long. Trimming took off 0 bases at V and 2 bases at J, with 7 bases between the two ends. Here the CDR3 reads CASSVDIITDTQYF. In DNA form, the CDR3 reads TGTGCCAGCAGCGTAGATATTATCACAGATACGCAGTATTTT.

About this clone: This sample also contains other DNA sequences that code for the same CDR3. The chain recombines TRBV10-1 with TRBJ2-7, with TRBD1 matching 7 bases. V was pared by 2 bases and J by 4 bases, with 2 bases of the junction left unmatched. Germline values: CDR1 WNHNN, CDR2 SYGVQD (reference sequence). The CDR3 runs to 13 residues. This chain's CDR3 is CASSEGRGYEQYF. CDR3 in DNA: TGCGCCAGCAGTGAGGGCAGGGGGTACGAGCAGTACTTC.

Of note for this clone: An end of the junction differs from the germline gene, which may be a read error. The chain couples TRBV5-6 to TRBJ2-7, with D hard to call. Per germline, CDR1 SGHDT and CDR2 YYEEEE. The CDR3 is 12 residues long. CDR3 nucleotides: TGTGCCAGCAGCACTACCCTCTACGAGCAATACTTC. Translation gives CASSTTLYEQYF.

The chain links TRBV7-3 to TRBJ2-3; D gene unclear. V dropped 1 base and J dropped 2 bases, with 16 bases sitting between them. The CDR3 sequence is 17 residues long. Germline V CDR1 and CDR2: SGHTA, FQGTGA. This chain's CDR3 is CASSLNPAGRSTDTQYF. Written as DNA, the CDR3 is TGTGCCAGCAGCTTAAACCCCGCTGGGCGGTCCACAGATACGCAGTATTTT.

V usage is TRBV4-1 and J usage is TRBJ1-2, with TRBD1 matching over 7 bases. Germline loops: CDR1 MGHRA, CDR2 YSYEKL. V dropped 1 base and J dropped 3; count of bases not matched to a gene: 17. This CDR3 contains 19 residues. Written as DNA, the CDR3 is TGCGCCAGCAGCCAAGGGGAAGTACCACTCCGGGACAGTGACTATGGCTACACCTTC. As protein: CASSQGEVPLRDSDYGYTF.

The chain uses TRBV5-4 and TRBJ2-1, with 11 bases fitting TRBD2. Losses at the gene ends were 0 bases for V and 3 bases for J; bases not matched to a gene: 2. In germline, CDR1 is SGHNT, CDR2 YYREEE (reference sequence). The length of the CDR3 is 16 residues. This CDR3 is CASSLASGGNYNEQFF. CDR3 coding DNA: TGTGCCAGCAGCTTGGCTAGCGGGGGGAACTACAATGAGCAGTTCTTC.

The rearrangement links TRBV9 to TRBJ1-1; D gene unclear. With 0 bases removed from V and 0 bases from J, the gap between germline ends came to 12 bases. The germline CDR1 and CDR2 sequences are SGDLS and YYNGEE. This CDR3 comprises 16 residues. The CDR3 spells CASSVGRDQVNTEAFF. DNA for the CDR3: TGTGCCAGCAGCGTAGGGAGGGATCAGGTGAACACTGAAGCTTTCTTT.

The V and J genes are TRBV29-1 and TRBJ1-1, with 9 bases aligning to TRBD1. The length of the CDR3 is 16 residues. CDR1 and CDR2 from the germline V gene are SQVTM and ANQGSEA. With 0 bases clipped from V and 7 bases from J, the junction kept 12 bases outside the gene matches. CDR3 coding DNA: TGCAGCGTTGAAGATAAGGACAGGGGCCTCCCGGGTGAAGCTTTCTTT. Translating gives CSVEDKDRGLPGEAFF.

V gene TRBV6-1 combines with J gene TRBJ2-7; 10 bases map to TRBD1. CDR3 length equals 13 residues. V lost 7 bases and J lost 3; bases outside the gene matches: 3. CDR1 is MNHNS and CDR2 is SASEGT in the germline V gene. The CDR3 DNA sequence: TGTGCCAGCATTTGGACAGGGGGCTACGAGCAGTACTTC. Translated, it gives CASIWTGGYEQYF.

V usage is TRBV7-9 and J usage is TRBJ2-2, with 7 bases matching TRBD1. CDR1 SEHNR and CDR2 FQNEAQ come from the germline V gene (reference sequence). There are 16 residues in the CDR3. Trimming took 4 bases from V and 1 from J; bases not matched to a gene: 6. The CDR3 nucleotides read TGTGCCAGCAGCTCCACCCGGACAGGGAACACCGGGGAGCTGTTTTTT. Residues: CASSSTRTGNTGELFF.

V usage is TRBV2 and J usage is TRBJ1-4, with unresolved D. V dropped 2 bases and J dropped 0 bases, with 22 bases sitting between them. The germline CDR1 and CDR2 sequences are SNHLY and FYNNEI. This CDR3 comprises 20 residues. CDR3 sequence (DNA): TGTGCCAGCAGTGAATACCATAGGACGGAACTTTTTGCAACTAATGAAAAACTGTTTTTT. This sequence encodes CASSEYHRTELFATNEKLFF.

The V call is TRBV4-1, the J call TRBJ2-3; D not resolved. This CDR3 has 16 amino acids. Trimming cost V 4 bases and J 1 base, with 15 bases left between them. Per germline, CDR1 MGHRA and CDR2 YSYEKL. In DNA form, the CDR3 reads TGCGCCAGCAGCCGCGGACCGCCCTCTGGCACAGATACGCAGTATTTT. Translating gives CASSRGPPSGTDTQYF.

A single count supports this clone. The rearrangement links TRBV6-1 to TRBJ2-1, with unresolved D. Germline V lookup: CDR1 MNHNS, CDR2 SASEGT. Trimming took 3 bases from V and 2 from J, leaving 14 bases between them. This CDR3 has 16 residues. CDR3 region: CASSDWAPETYNEQFF. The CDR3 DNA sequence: TGTGCCAGCAGTGATTGGGCACCGGAGACCTACAATGAGCAGTTCTTC.

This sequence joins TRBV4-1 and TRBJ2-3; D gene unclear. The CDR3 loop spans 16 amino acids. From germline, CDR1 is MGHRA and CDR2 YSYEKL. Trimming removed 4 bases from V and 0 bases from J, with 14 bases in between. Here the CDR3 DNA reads TGCGCCAGCAGCCTCGCAGGAGTCCCTAGCACAGATACGCAGTATTTT. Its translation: CASSLAGVPSTDTQYF.

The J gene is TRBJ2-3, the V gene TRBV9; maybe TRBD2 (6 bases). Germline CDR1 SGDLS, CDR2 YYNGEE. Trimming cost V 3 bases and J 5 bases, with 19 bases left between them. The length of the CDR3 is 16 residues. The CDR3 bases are TGTGCCAGCAGCGGATCGACGGGGGTGATCGGAGATACGCAGTATTTT. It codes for CASSGSTGVIGDTQYF.

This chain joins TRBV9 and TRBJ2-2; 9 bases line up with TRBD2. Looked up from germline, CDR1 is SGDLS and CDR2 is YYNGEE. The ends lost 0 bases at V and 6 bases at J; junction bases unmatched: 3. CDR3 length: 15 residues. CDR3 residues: CASSVVSGRPGELFF. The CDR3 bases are TGTGCCAGCAGCGTAGTTAGCGGGAGACCCGGGGAGCTGTTTTTT.

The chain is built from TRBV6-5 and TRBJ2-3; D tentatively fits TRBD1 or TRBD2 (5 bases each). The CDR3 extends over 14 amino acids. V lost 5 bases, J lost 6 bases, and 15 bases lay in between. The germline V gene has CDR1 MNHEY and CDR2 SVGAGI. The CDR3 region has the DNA TGTGCCAGCAGTCACCCCGGGACGCCGGATACGCAGTATTTT. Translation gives CASSHPGTPDTQYF.